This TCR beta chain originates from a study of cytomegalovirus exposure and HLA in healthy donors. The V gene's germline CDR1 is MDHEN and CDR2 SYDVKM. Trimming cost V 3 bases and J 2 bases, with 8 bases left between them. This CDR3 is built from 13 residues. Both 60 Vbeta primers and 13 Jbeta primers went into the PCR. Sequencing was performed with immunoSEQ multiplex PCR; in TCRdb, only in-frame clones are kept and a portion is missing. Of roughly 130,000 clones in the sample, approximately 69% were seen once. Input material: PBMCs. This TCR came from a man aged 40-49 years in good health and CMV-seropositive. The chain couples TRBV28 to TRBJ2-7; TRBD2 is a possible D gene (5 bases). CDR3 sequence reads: CASSLRVTYEQYF. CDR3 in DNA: TGTGCCAGCAGTTTGAGGGTGACCTACGAGCAGTACTTC.